The 5 T cell receptor beta chains below all came from one sample that was sequenced in a study of early T cells in non-severe SARS-CoV-2 infection. TCRdb itself ran the 5' RACE reads through MiXCR, one entry per CDR3 protein. Here the sample spans about 67,000 distinct CDR3 sequences, roughly 11% being singletons. Input material: whole blood. All receptors come from an adult who was a healthcare worker with PCR-confirmed SARS-CoV-2 infection or an uninfected control (not recorded which).

This clonotype showed up just a few times. V and J are TRBV13 and TRBJ2-1, with D possibly matching TRBD1 (5 bases). CDR3 length: 15 amino acids. Trimming took 5 bases from V and 7 from J, leaving 18 bases between them. Germline values: CDR1 PRHDT, CDR2 FYEKMQ (reference sequence). CDR3 nucleotide sequence: TGTGCCAGCAGCGCCCTCCATGGGGCGTTGAATGAGCAGTTCTTC. Its translation is CASSALHGALNEQFF.

This clonotype has more than one count but fewer than ten. This chain connects TRBV7-9 to TRBJ1-1; no definite D call. The germline V and J ends were trimmed by 2 bases and 10 bases, with 14 bases remaining between them. CDR3 length equals 13 residues. The germline V gene encodes CDR1 SEHNR and CDR2 FQNEAQ (reference sequence). The CDR3 bases are TGTGCCAGCAGCTTAAGTAACGGGGATGGAGCTTTCTTT. It encodes CASSLSNGDGAFF.

The table lists this clonotype with many counts. This chain joins TRBV7-8 and TRBJ2-1; D gene ambiguous. This CDR3 region has 14 residues. Germline V gives CDR1 SGHVS, CDR2 FQNEAQ. V was cut by 1 base and J by 5 bases, with 9 bases left in between. As DNA, the CDR3 is TGTGCCAGCAGCTTAGTAGGTACCGACAATGAGCAGTTCTTC. Translating it yields CASSLVGTDNEQFF.

This rearrangement joins TRBV3-1 to TRBJ2-1; D gene unclear. Germline V gives CDR1 LGHDT, CDR2 YNNKEL (reference sequence). Trimming removed 4 bases from V and 8 bases from J, with 12 bases in between. CDR3 size: 13 residues. In nucleotides, the CDR3 is TGTGCCAGCAGCCCCGGGCTATGGGATGAGCAGTTCTTC. It translates to CASSPGLWDEQFF.

This clonotype was found many times. Sequence at one end of the junction differs from germline and may be a read error. This chain links TRBV7-7 with TRBJ2-1; D may be TRBD2 (7 bases). The CDR3 sequence is 14 residues long. Germline lookup yields CDR1 SSHAT and CDR2 FNYEAQ (reference sequence). The CDR3 nucleotides read TGTGCTAGCAGCGCTAGGGGGGGGAGCGATGAGCAGTTCTTC. Translated, it gives CASSARGGSDEQFF.